This record concerns one T cell receptor (beta chain) sequence. The antigen is undetermined. This sample is part of a study of a mutant IDH1 vaccine in newly diagnosed glioma. Background on the study: Vaccination began 4-6 weeks post radiotherapy alone, or with temozolomide cycles.

Study-level findings and limits: Pseudoprogression apparently lacked any relation to changes in top peripheral T cell clonotypes.

Time point here: week 47, end of study. In the vaccine, a single dose held 300 ug of the mutant IDH1 20-mer peptide, along with topical imiquimod. Assay: immunoSEQ multiplex PCR; the TCRdb copy retains only in-frame clones and omits some. The repertoire holds about 94,000 clones, with roughly nine tenths as singletons. V shed 5 bases, J shed 0 bases, and the junction held 1 base outside the gene matches. Germline CDR1 GTSNPN, CDR2 SVGIG (reference sequence). The CDR3 spans 12 residues. The sequencing used PBMCs, collected from a glioma patient whose treatment included an IDH1 peptide vaccine. This chain uses TRBV30 with TRBJ2-7, with 7 bases matching TRBD1. The receptor's source is a woman in her forties or fifties with glioma. As DNA, the CDR3 is TGTGCCTGGGGGACAGTCTCCTACGAGCAGTACTTC. Translation: CAWGTVSYEQYF.